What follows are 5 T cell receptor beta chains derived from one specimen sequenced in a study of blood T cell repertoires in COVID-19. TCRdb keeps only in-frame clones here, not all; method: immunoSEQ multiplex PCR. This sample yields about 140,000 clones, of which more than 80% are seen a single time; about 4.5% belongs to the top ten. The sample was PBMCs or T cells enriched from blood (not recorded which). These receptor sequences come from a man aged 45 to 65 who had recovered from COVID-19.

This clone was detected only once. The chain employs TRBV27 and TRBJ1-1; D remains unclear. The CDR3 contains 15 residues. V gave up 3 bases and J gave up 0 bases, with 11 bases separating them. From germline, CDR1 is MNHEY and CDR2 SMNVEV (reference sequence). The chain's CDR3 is CASSFPGTMNTEAFF. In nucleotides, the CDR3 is TGTGCCAGCAGTTTTCCAGGTACCATGAACACTGAAGCTTTCTTT.

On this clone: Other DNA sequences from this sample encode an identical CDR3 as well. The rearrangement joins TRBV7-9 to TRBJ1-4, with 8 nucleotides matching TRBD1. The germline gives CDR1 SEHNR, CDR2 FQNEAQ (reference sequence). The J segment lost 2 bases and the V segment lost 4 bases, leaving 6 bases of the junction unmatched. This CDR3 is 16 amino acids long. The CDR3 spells CASSSRTGGTNEKLFF. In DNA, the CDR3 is TGTGCCAGCAGCTCCCGAACAGGGGGTACTAATGAAAAACTGTTTTTT.

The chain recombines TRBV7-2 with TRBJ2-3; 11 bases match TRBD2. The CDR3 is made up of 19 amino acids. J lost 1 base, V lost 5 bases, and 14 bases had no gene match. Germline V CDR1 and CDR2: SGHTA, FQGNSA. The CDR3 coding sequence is TGTGCCAGCAGCGCCGGCGACCAACTAGCGGGAGTTTGCACAGATACGCAGTATTTT. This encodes CASSAGDQLAGVCTDTQYF.

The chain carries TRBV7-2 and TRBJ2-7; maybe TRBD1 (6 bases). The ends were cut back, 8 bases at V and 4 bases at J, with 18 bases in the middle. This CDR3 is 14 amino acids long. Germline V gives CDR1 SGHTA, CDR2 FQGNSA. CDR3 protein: CASGFSWGQYEQYF. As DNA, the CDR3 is TGTGCCAGCGGTTTTTCGTGGGGGCAGTACGAGCAGTACTTC.

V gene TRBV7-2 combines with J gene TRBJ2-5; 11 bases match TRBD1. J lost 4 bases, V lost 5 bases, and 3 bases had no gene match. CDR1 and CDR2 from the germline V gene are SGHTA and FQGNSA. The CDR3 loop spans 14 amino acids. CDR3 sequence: CASSAGTGGETQYF. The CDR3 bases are TGTGCCAGCAGCGCCGGGACAGGGGGAGAGACCCAGTACTTC.